These 29 T cell receptor beta chains came from one sample sequenced in a study of T cells in Graves' hyperthyroidism and ophthalmopathy. There were TCR beta CDR3 regions amplified from RNA transcripts. During a first-round RT-PCR of the TCR CDR3, the HTBI primer set was used. TCRdb redid the calling of the multiplex PCR reads with MiXCR, one entry per CDR3 protein. The sample lists about 700,000 distinct CDR3 sequences; about 15% were seen once. Sequences were obtained from blood. The origin of the receptors is a woman aged 18-30 years with Graves' hyperthyroidism.

This clonotype was counted many times. The chain uses TRBV29-1 and TRBJ2-2; 9 positions agree with TRBD2. V shed 0 bases, J shed 4 bases, and the junction held 3 bases outside the gene matches. The CDR3 loop spans 15 amino acids. Germline V lookup: CDR1 SQVTM, CDR2 ANQGSEA. CDR3 protein: CSVEEGSGGTGELFF. The CDR3 nucleotides read TGCAGCGTTGAAGAGGGTAGCGGGGGCACCGGGGAGCTGTTTTTT.

This clonotype appeared many times. The chain carries TRBV24-1 and TRBJ2-1; TRBD2 is a possible D gene (5 bases). Germline V gives CDR1 KGHDR, CDR2 SFDVKD. There are 15 residues in the CDR3. The V gene lost 1 base and the J gene lost 6 bases, with 12 bases spanning the gap. CDR3 amino acids: CATSDFGLAGNEQFF. Here the CDR3 DNA reads TGTGCCACCAGTGATTTCGGGCTAGCCGGCAATGAGCAGTTCTTC.

The chain combines TRBV7-3 with TRBJ1-6; no definite D call. In germline, CDR1 is SGHTA, CDR2 FQGTGA. There are 13 residues in the CDR3. V shed 2 bases and J shed 7 bases, with 6 bases lying between them. This CDR3 is CASSLSHNSPLHF. As DNA, the CDR3 is TGTGCCAGCAGCTTATCCCACAATTCACCCCTCCACTTT.

The genes are TRBV9 and TRBJ2-7, with D tentatively TRBD2 (6 bases). Germline V gene data show CDR1 as SGDLS and CDR2 as YYNGEE. Trimming pared 0 bases from V and 3 bases from J, leaving 13 bases between. The CDR3 sequence is 15 residues long. Here the CDR3 DNA reads TGTGCCAGCAGCGTAGCGGATAGCGGAGTCTACGAGCAGTACTTC. Protein product: CASSVADSGVYEQYF.

This clonotype was detected ten times or more. CDR3 region: CSVEPLPGTGGVRFFYAYEQYF. In nucleotides, the CDR3 is TGCAGCGTTGAACCTCTCCCCGGGACAGGGGGCGTAAGGTTCTTCTACGCCTACGAGCAGTACTTC. The V and J genes are TRBV29-1 and TRBJ2-7; 12 bases are shared with TRBD1. This CDR3 spans 22 amino acids. Germline lookup yields CDR1 SQVTM and CDR2 ANQGSEA. The V segment lost 2 bases and the J segment 2 bases; nucleotides outside the gene matches: 25.

V is TRBV10-1 and J is TRBJ2-1; 8 nucleotides line up with TRBD2. CDR3 length equals 16 residues. Trimming at V came to 2 bases and at J to 2 bases, leaving 5 bases not matched to a gene. In germline, CDR1 is WNHNN, CDR2 SYGVQD (reference sequence). CDR3 in DNA: TGCGCCAGCAGTGAGGCCGGGAGGGCCCCCTACAATGAGCAGTTCTTC. Amino acids: CASSEAGRAPYNEQFF.

This clonotype was seen at least ten times. The chain employs TRBV24-1 and TRBJ2-1; the D is unclear. Deletions cut 3 bases from V and 0 bases from J, with 5 bases between. The CDR3 is 14 residues long. Germline loops: CDR1 KGHDR, CDR2 SFDVKD. CDR3 protein: CATSDKASYNEQFF. CDR3 bases: TGTGCCACCAGTGATAAGGCCTCCTACAATGAGCAGTTCTTC.

J is TRBJ1-5 and V is TRBV19; D is uncertain. Germline-derived CDR1 and CDR2 are LNHDA and SQIVND (reference sequence). This CDR3 is built from 14 residues. Trimming cost V 7 bases and J 3 bases, with 13 bases left between them. The CDR3 loop is CASTGGPLNQPQHF. In nucleotides, the CDR3 is TGTGCCAGTACGGGAGGGCCACTCAATCAGCCCCAGCATTTT.

This rearrangement joins TRBV14 to TRBJ2-7, with TRBD2 matching over 13 bases. Germline V gives CDR1 SGHDN, CDR2 FVKESK. The ends lost 0 bases at V and 1 base at J; junction bases unmatched: 18. The CDR3 sequence is 22 residues long. CDR3 protein: CASSQDEGGGLAGEGASYEQYF. Here the CDR3 DNA reads TGTGCCAGCAGCCAAGACGAGGGTGGAGGACTAGCGGGAGAAGGGGCTTCCTACGAGCAGTACTTC. Supplemented by reference TRBV14 and TRBJ2-7, the full variable domain reads EAGVTQFPSHSVIEKGQTVTLRCDPISGHDNLYWYRRVMGKEIKFLLHFVKESKQDESGMPNNRFLAERTGGTYSTLKVQPAELEDSGVYFCASSQDEGGGLAGEGASYEQYFGPGTRLTVT.

This clonotype was seen only a few times. The chain links TRBV7-9 to TRBJ2-2; 7 bases match TRBD2. The CDR3 has 17 amino acids. The junction had 10 bases not matched to a gene; V was cut back by 2 bases and J by 4 bases. CDR1 and CDR2 from the germline V gene are SEHNR and FQNEAQ (reference sequence). CDR3 coding DNA: TGTGCCAGCAGCTTACGGCGCGGGAGCGTGGTCACCGGGGAGCTGTTTTTT. Amino acids: CASSLRRGSVVTGELFF.

This rearrangement joins TRBV25-1 to TRBJ2-7; TRBD1 agrees at 12 bases. CDR1 is MGHDK, CDR2 SYGVNS, per germline. With V trimmed by 6 bases and J by 5 bases, 8 bases remained unmatched. The CDR3 length is 15 residues. The DNA for the CDR3 is TGTGCCAGCAGAGGGACAGGGGGCCTCAATAACGAGCAGTACTTC. Translated, it gives CASRGTGGLNNEQYF.

The chain combines TRBV29-1 with TRBJ1-1; D unresolved. Trimming removed 2 bases from V and 8 bases from J, with 9 bases in between. Germline CDR1 and CDR2: SQVTM and ANQGSEA. This CDR3 region has 11 residues. CDR3 nucleotides: TGCAGCGTTGAACGCCCCGGGGAAGCTTTCTTT. It encodes CSVERPGEAFF.

There are many counts of this clonotype. The rearrangement joins TRBV2 to TRBJ1-5; D may be TRBD1 (6 bases). V gave up 7 bases and J gave up 2 bases, with 21 bases separating them. The germline gives CDR1 SNHLY, CDR2 FYNNEI. The CDR3 sequence is 17 residues long. The CDR3 loop is CASTGAHTISGNQPQHF. The CDR3, as DNA: TGTGCCAGCACAGGGGCCCACACAATTTCGGGCAATCAGCCCCAGCATTTT.

This clonotype was counted ten times or more. V and J are TRBV4-2 and TRBJ2-3; no definite D call. The CDR3 spans 14 residues. The germline V gene encodes CDR1 LGHNA and CDR2 YNFKEQ. The V end was cut by 4 bases, the J end by 10 bases, with 18 bases between. The CDR3 bases are TGTGCCAGCAGCCCGGAACCCGTTAGCTCTGCGCAGTATTTT. Translation gives CASSPEPVSSAQYF.

The chain couples TRBV6-2 or TRBV6-3 to TRBJ2-7; D not certain. The CDR3 is 16 amino acids. Germline V gene lookup returns CDR1 MNHEY and CDR2 SVGEGT. V lost 6 bases to trimming and J lost 3 bases, with 21 bases between them. CDR3 sequence reads: CASSRDSVSRNYEQYF. CDR3 bases: TGTGCCAGCAGCCGCGACTCGGTTAGCAGGAACTACGAGCAGTACTTC.

The chain uses TRBV6-5 and TRBJ1-6; D is ambiguous. With 3 bases removed from V and 6 bases from J, the gap between germline ends came to 15 bases. Germline CDR1 is MNHEY and CDR2 is SVGAGI. CDR3 size: 16 residues. The CDR3 region is CASSYGLGRSNSPLHF. CDR3 DNA: TGTGCCAGCAGTTATGGATTAGGCAGAAGTAATTCACCCCTCCACTTT.

Concerning this clonotype: This may be a read error: a much more frequent sequence differs by one nucleotide. V and J are TRBV7-9 and TRBJ2-7; the D gene is possibly TRBD1 (6 bases). The V gene lost 10 bases and the J gene lost 3 bases, with 16 bases spanning the gap. This CDR3 has 13 amino acids. The germline CDR1 and CDR2 sequences are SEHNR and FQNEAQ (reference sequence). Here the CDR3 reads CATLPRGGYEQYF. The CDR3 coding sequence is TGTGCCACCCTCCCCAGGGGCGGCTACGAGCAGTACTTC.

This sequence joins TRBV25-1 and TRBJ2-2, with unresolved D. Trimming removed 4 bases at V and 0 bases at J, with 12 bases between. Germline CDR1 is MGHDK and CDR2 is SYGVNS. This CDR3 is 16 amino acids long. CDR3 sequence (DNA): TGTGCCAGCAGTGCCTCTCTTAGCACGAACACCGGGGAGCTGTTTTTT. Its translation: CASSASLSTNTGELFF.

V is TRBV30 and J is TRBJ2-1, with TRBD2 matching 10 bases. V lost 1 base and J lost 4; bases outside the gene matches: 7. The CDR3 consists of 16 residues. Germline V CDR1 and CDR2: GTSNPN, SVGIG (reference sequence). CDR3: CAWSGDRTSGYNEQFF. CDR3 nucleotides: TGTGCCTGGAGTGGGGATCGGACTAGCGGTTACAATGAGCAGTTCTTC.

The V call is TRBV19, the J call TRBJ2-7; 8 nucleotides match TRBD1. The trim removed 5 bases at V and 3 bases at J, leaving 6 bases unmatched. Germline-derived CDR1 and CDR2 are LNHDA and SQIVND (reference sequence). The CDR3 is made up of 14 amino acids. CDR3 sequence: CASSQGASVYEQYF. The CDR3 DNA reads as TGTGCCAGTAGTCAGGGGGCGAGCGTCTACGAGCAGTACTTC.

In this sample, this clonotype turned up a few times. The rearrangement joins TRBV7-9 to TRBJ2-6, with D hard to call. V shed 6 bases and J shed 0 bases, with 9 bases lying between them. The CDR3 sequence is 15 residues long. The germline CDR1 and CDR2 sequences are SEHNR and FQNEAQ (reference sequence). CDR3 sequence: CASSSDYSGANVLTF. The CDR3, as DNA: TGTGCCAGCAGTTCCGATTACTCTGGGGCCAACGTCCTGACTTTC.

This clonotype was observed at least ten times. The chain uses TRBV27 and TRBJ1-1; possibly TRBD1 for D (5 bases). The CDR3 is made up of 15 amino acids. Trimming stripped 4 bases from V and 10 bases from J, with 22 bases between. Germline assignment: CDR1 MNHEY and CDR2 SMNVEV (reference sequence). The CDR3 DNA is TGTGCCAGCAGTTCCCACCGGGACCTAAGATATGGAGCTTTCTTT. As protein: CASSSHRDLRYGAFF.

This clonotype has a single count. The J gene is TRBJ2-1, the V gene TRBV9; TRBD2 matches 7 bases. Germline CDR1 SGDLS, CDR2 YYNGEE. This CDR3 contains 15 residues. V was pared by 3 bases and J by 2 bases, with 5 bases of the junction left unmatched. CDR3 residues: CASSGSGATYNEQFF. The CDR3 DNA follows: TGTGCCAGCAGCGGGAGCGGGGCGACCTACAATGAGCAGTTCTTC.

This clonotype was seen repeatedly, ten times or more. The chain couples TRBV15 to TRBJ1-2; perhaps TRBD1 as D (6 bases). Trimming left V 4 bases short and J 8 bases short, with 14 bases between. Germline CDR1 LNHNV, CDR2 YYDKDF (reference sequence). The CDR3 has 13 residues. CDR3 amino acids: CATSKGDRLGYTF. The CDR3 DNA follows: TGTGCCACCAGCAAGGGGGACCGCTTGGGCTACACCTTC.

This clonotype came up a few times. The chain links TRBV4-1 to TRBJ2-1, with D perhaps TRBD2 (6 bases). CDR1 is MGHRA, CDR2 YSYEKL, per germline. The CDR3 length is 16 residues. Trimming cost V 1 base and J 8 bases, with 18 bases left between them. CDR3 loop: CASSQVPGDRRDEQFF. CDR3 nucleotides: TGCGCCAGCAGCCAAGTTCCGGGGGACCGGCGGGATGAGCAGTTCTTC.

This clonotype was seen only a few times. The rearrangement links TRBV28 to TRBJ1-6; a weak D match, TRBD1 (5 bases). The CDR3 totals 16 residues. Germline CDR1 is MDHEN and CDR2 is SYDVKM. V was clipped by 5 bases and J by 9 bases, with 20 bases between them. The CDR3 nucleotides are TGTGCCAGCAGTCTAAGGGGTACGGGGGGTCTTTCACCCCTCCACTTT. Its translation is CASSLRGTGGLSPLHF.

This clonotype turned up a few times. The chain links TRBV18 to TRBJ1-4; TRBD1 matches 9 bases. Germline lookup yields CDR1 KGHSH and CDR2 LQKENI. This CDR3 comprises 16 residues. The trim removed 4 bases at V and 8 bases at J, leaving 11 bases unmatched. CDR3 nucleotides: TGTGCCAGCTCACGTCAAAGACAGGGGGAGGAAGAAAAACTGTTTTTT. Protein sequence: CASSRQRQGEEEKLFF.

The CDR3: CSAKVGQGAQPQHF. The CDR3 DNA reads as TGCAGCGCTAAAGTGGGACAGGGGGCGCAGCCCCAGCATTTT. The V call is TRBV29-1, the J call TRBJ1-5; 12 bases agree with TRBD1. J gave up 7 bases and V 7 bases, and 8 bases lay outside the gene matches. Germline values: CDR1 SQVTM, CDR2 ANQGSEA. This CDR3 contains 14 residues.

This chain uses TRBV6-2 or TRBV6-3 with TRBJ2-7; 9 nucleotides agree with TRBD2. This CDR3 is 12 amino acids long. V gave up 4 bases and J gave up 7 bases; unmatched junction bases: 2. The germline V gene encodes CDR1 MNHEY and CDR2 SVGEGT. CDR3 nucleotide sequence: TGTGCCAGCAGTTTTCTAGCGGGAGAGCAGTACTTC. This gives the protein CASSFLAGEQYF.